The clone carrying this T cell receptor beta chain appeared a few times. Its antigen is unknown. A template switching step contributed a universal primer site, while unique molecular identifiers were present in the cDNA. TCRdb used MiXCR to reprocess the 5' RACE reads, holding one entry per CDR3 protein. Among about 340,000 distinct CDR3 sequences listed, around 9% were seen once. This entry comes from a study of identical twins. Study conclusions and caveats: Those out-of-frame alpha sequences shared by twins showed an excess of low generation probability.

CDR1 and CDR2 (germline): MNHEY, SVGEGT. V lost 5 bases to trimming and J lost 6 bases, with 9 bases between them. The CDR3 has 12 residues. The chain couples TRBV6-2 or TRBV6-3 to TRBJ2-3; D call uncertain. Sequencing input: naive T cells sorted from blood. The receptor was isolated from a woman between 50 and 59 years old in good health. CDR3 bases: TGTGCCAGCAGTCCTTCTTGGGATACGCAGTATTTT. This codes for CASSPSWDTQYF.